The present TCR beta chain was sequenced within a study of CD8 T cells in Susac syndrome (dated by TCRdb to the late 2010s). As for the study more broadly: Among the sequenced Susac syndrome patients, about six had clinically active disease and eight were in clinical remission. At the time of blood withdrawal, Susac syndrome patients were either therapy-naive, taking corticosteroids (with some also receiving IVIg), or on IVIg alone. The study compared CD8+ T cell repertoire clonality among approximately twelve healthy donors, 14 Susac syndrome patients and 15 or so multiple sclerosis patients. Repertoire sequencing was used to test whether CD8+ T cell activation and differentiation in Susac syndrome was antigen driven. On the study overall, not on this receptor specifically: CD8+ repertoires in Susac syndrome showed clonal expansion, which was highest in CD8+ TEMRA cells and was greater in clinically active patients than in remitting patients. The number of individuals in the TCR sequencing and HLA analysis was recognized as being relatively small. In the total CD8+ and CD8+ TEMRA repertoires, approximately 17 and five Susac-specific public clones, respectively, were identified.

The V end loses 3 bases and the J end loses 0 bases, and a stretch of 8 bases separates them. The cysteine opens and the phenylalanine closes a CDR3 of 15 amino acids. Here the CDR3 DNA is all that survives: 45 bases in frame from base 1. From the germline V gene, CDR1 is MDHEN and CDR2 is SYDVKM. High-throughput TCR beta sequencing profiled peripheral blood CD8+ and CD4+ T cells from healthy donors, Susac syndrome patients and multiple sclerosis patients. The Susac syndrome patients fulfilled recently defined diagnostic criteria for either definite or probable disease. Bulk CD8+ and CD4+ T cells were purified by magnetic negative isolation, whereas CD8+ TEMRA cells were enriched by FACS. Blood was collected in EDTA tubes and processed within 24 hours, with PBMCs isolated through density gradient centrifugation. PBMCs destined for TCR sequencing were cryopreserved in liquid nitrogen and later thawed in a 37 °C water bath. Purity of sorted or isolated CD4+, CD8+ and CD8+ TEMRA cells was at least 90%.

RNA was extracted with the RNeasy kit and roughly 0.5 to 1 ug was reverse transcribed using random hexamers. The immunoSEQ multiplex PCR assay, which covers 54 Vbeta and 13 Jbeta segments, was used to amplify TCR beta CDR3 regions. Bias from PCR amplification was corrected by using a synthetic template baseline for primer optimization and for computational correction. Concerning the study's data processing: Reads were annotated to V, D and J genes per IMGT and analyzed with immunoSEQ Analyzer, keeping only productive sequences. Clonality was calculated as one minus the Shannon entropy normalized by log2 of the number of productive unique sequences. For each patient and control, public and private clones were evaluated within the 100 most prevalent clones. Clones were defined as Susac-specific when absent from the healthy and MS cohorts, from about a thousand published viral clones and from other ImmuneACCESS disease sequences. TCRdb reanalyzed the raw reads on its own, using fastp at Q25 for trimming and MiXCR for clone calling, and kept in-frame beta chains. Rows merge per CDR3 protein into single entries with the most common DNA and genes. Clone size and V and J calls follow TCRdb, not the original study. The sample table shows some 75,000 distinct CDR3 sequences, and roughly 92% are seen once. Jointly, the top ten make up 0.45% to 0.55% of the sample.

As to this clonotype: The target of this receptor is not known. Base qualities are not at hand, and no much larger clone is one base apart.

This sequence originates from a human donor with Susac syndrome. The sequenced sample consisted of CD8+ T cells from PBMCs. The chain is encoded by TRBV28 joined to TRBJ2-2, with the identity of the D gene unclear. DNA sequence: TGTGCCAGCAGTTTCAGCCTAGCGAACACCGGGGAGCTGTTTTTT. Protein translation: CASSFSLANTGELFF.